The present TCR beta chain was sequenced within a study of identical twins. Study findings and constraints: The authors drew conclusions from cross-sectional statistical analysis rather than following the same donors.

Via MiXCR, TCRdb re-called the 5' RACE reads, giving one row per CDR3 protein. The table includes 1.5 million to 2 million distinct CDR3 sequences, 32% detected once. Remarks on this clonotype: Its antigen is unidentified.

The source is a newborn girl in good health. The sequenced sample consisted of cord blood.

The CDR3 nucleotides are TGTGCCAGCAGTGAATTTTCACCCCCAACTGAAGCTTTCTTT. Amino acids: CASSEFSPPTEAFF. The rearrangement joins TRBV25-1 to TRBJ1-1, with D hard to call. Trimming shortened V by 1 base and J by 5 bases, and 11 bases separated the two germline ends. CDR1 and CDR2 (germline): MGHDK, SYGVNS. CDR3 size: 14 residues.